The subject of this entry is one T cell receptor beta chain. The entry originates in a study of blood T cell repertoires in COVID-19. Looking at the study overall: The origin of the acute and convalescent COVID-19 samples was the United States, Italy and Spain. Sources were T cells, B-cell-depleted T cells, or PBMCs; the material itself was cDNA or gDNA.

Using immunoSEQ multiplex PCR, the repertoire was profiled, and TCRdb retains in-frame clones only, with some absent. This sample carries approximately 46,000 clones, about 89% of them seen once, and the ten largest clones take around a sixth. This sequence was found in a man aged 55 to 70 with active or convalescent COVID-19. The sequenced sample consisted of peripheral blood.

CDR3 in amino acids: CASGRGNEKLFF. CDR3 nucleotide sequence: TGTGCCAGCGGAAGGGGTAATGAAAAACTGTTTTTT. The chain combines TRBV7-9 with TRBJ1-4; maybe TRBD1 (5 bases). Germline loops: CDR1 SEHNR, CDR2 FQNEAQ (reference sequence). The CDR3 contains 12 residues. V lost 8 bases and J lost 4, with 8 bases in between.